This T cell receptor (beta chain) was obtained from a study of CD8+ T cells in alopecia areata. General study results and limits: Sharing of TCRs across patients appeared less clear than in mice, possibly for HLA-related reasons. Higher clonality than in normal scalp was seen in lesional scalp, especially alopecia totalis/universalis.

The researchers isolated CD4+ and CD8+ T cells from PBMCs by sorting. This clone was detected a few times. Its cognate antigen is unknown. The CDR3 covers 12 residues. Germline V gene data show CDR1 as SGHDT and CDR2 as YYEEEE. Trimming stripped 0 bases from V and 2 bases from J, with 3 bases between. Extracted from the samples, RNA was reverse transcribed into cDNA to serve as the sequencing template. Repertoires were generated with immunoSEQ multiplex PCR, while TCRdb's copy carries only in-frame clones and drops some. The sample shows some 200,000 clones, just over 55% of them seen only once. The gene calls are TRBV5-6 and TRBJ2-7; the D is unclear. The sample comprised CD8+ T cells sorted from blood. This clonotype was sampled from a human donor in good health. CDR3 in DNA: TGTGCCAGCAGCTTGGGGGCCTACGAGCAGTACTTC. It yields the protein CASSLGAYEQYF.